A selection of T cell receptor beta chains follows, all from one sample in a study of regulatory and conventional T cells in RAG deficiency. Using immunoSEQ multiplex PCR, the repertoire was profiled, and TCRdb retains in-frame clones only, with some absent. The sample yields around 29,000 clones, around 96% seen once. The same data also contributed to another study, on regulatory T cells.

The specimen was CD25- CD4+ T cells sorted from blood. The receptor source for this set is a human donor in good health. The CDR3 runs from the conserved cysteine through the conserved F or W. D genes are given only for firm matches. Only some rows state a clone size, as once, few, many or a class for expanded clones.

>TRBJ1-1|TRBV7-9|.|.
TGTGCCAGCAGCTTCCTGACAGGCCCCAGCACTGAAGCTTTCTTT
CASSFLTGPSTEAFF
>TRBJ2-5|TRBV11-3|.|TRBD2
TGTGCCAGCAGCTTAGGAAGGCGGGGGAACCAAGAGACCCAGTACTTC
CASSLGRRGNQETQYF
>TRBJ2-7|TRBV19|.|TRBD1
TGTGCCAGTAGTAGCCGGGACAGCTCCTACGAGCAGTACTTC
CASSSRDSSYEQYF
>TRBJ1-5|TRBV25-1|.|TRBD1
TGTGCCAGCAGTCCACAGGGGGGAGGGCAGCCCCAGCATTTT
CASSPQGGGQPQHF
>TRBJ1-5|TRBV19|.|.
TGTGCCAGTAGTACTATAGACACATCTTATAGCAATCAGCCCCAGCATTTT
CASSTIDTSYSNQPQHF
>TRBJ1-2|TRBV7-2|.|.
TGTGCCAGCAGCTTCCGCAGGGATGACTATGGCTACACCTTC
CASSFRRDDYGYTF
>TRBJ1-2|TRBV28|.|TRBD1
TGTGCCAGCACCCAGGCAGGGGGGCCCTATGGCTACACCTTC
CASTQAGGPYGYTF
>TRBJ2-7|TRBV5-1|.|TRBD1
TGCGCCAGCAGCTTGTCTCGACAGGGCCACGAGCAGTACTTC
CASSLSRQGHEQYF
>TRBJ1-2|TRBV19|.|TRBD1
TGTGCCAGTAGTATAGACGGACAGGGCCCTTACTATGGCTACACCTTC
CASSIDGQGPYYGYTF
>TRBJ1-2|TRBV6-5|.|TRBD1
TGTGCCAGCAGTGCCCAAGGACAGGGGTTCTATGGCTACACCTTC
CASSAQGQGFYGYTF
>TRBJ2-1|TRBV11-1|.|.
TGTGCCACCGGTCCACCGACCGCAACAGGGAGGGATGAGCAGTTCTTC
CATGPPTATGRDEQFF
>TRBJ1-1|TRBV6-6|.|.
TGTGCCAGCAGTTACGGCCGGGGGGGCGTCGTGGCTGAAGCTTTCTTT
CASSYGRGGVVAEAFF
>TRBJ1-6|TRBV6-5|.|TRBD1
TGTGCCAGCAGTCCGGACAGGGGACTGGGGACCCTCCACTTT
CASSPDRGLGTLHF
>TRBJ1-2|TRBV5-1|.|.
TGCGCCAGCAGCTTGTTCCGTGTAGGCTACACCTTC
CASSLFRVGYTF
>TRBJ2-3|TRBV18|.|.
TGTGCCAGCTCACCACCGGGCCGTCTTGGGACAGATACGCAGTATTTT
CASSPPGRLGTDTQYF
>TRBJ2-4|TRBV4-3|.|TRBD1
TGCGCCAGCAGCCAAGTCGGGACAGGTGCCAAAAACATTCAGTACTTC
CASSQVGTGAKNIQYF
>TRBJ1-1|TRBV28|.|TRBD1
TGTGCCAGCAGTCCCCGGACAGGGGGGGTCTTTGAAGCTTTCTTT
CASSPRTGGVFEAFF
>TRBJ1-5|TRBV4-2|.|.
TGTGCCAGCAGCCCAGGAATAGCGGGCAATCAGCCCCAGCATTTT
CASSPGIAGNQPQHF
>TRBJ2-4|TRBV18|.|TRBD2
TGTGCCAGCTCACCACGCCCGGGGGGGGACAAAAACATTCAGTACTTC
CASSPRPGGDKNIQYF
>TRBJ1-2|TRBV4-2|.|.
TGTGCCAGCAGCCAAGATGGGCGAGGAAACCGGGAATATGGCTACACCTTC
CASSQDGRGNREYGYTF
>TRBJ2-1|TRBV7-3|.|TRBD2
TGTGCCAGCAGCCCGGAATTAGCGGGTTACAATGAGCAGTTCTTC
CASSPELAGYNEQFF
>TRBJ2-7|TRBV5-6|.|TRBD1
TGTGCCAGCAGCTTGGTTGGCGGCAGGGGGCGCGAGCAGTACTTC
CASSLVGGRGREQYF
>TRBJ2-2|TRBV7-6|.|.
TGTGCCAGCAGCTTGGCGGCAGGGATAAACGGGGAGCTGTTTTTT
CASSLAAGINGELFF
>TRBJ2-7|TRBV11-3|.|TRBD2
TGTGCCAGCAGCTTTGATTCTAGCGGCCACGAGCAGTACTTC
CASSFDSSGHEQYF
>TRBJ1-6|TRBV6-6|.|.
TGTGCCAGCAGTTACGGACAAACCGATAATTCACCCCTCCACTTT
CASSYGQTDNSPLHF
>TRBJ1-1|TRBV5-1|.|.
TGCGCCAGCAGCAGAACTCCACCCCCGAACACTGAAGCTTTCTTT
CASSRTPPPNTEAFF
>TRBJ2-3|TRBV7-3|.|TRBD2
TGTGCCAGCAGCCGGGGACTAGCGCAGCTGGATACGCAGTATTTT
CASSRGLAQLDTQYF
>TRBJ2-5|TRBV7-3|.|.
TGTGCCAGCAGCTTAATGCCAGGGCTAGGGGAGACCCAGTACTTC
CASSLMPGLGETQYF
>TRBJ2-1|TRBV9|once|TRBD1
TGTGCCAGCAGCGAACCCAGGGGGAGCTCCTACAATGAGCAGTTCTTC
CASSEPRGSSYNEQFF
>TRBJ2-4|TRBV12-5|.|TRBD2
TGTGCTAGTGGTTCCCCGGGGAGGGGTTTGAACATTCAGTACTTC
CASGSPGRGLNIQYF
>TRBJ2-7|TRBV6-5|.|.
TGTGCCAGCATCCCCCGTTGGGGCGGCCACGAGCAGTACTTC
CASIPRWGGHEQYF
>TRBJ2-5|TRBV7-8|once|TRBD2
TGTGCCAGCAGCTTATTCGGGACTAGCTGGAAGACCCAGTACTTC
CASSLFGTSWKTQYF
>TRBJ2-3|TRBV5-4|.|.
TGTGCCAGCAGGGCCGGGGGCACAGATACGCAGTATTTT
CASRAGGTDTQYF
>TRBJ2-1|TRBV5-1|.|TRBD2
TGCGCCAGCAGCTTAGGATGGACTAGCGTCCAAACAGGTTTTCTCCCCAATGAGCAGTTCTTC
CASSLGWTSVQTGFLPNEQFF
>TRBJ2-2|TRBV5-1|.|.
TGCGCCAGCAGCCCGGGACACCAAAACACCGGGGAGCTGTTTTTT
CASSPGHQNTGELFF
>TRBJ2-3|TRBV11-3|.|.
TGTGCCAGCAGCTTAGCGATGGCCCTCCCCCCAGATACGCAGTATTTT
CASSLAMALPPDTQYF
>TRBJ1-5|TRBV6-5|.|TRBD1
TGTGCCAGCAGACTGGACAGGTCCAATCAGCCCCAGCATTTT
CASRLDRSNQPQHF
>TRBJ2-2|TRBV7-2|.|.
TGTGCCAGCATGGCAGGGGCGAACACCGGGGAGCTGTTTTTT
CASMAGANTGELFF
>TRBJ2-7|TRBV7-9|.|TRBD2
TGTGCCAGCAGCTTAGCGGGGGGGATCCAAATTGAGCAGTACTTC
CASSLAGGIQIEQYF
>TRBJ1-2|TRBV19|.|.
TGTGCCAGTAGTATGGTCCAGGGCTACTATGGCTACACCTTC
CASSMVQGYYGYTF